This passage covers 11 T cell receptor beta chains from one sample sequenced in a study of blood T cell repertoires in COVID-19. Using immunoSEQ multiplex PCR, the repertoire was profiled, and TCRdb retains in-frame clones only, with some absent. The table shows roughly 280,000 clones, with around four fifths occurring only once. Sequencing used peripheral blood. The receptors come from a man aged 55 to 70 with acute or convalescent COVID-19.

The V call is TRBV6-5, the J call TRBJ2-3, with TRBD1 identical over 9 bases. Germline values: CDR1 MNHEY, CDR2 SVGAGI. The CDR3 covers 14 residues. J was trimmed by 3 bases and V by 7 bases; bases with no gene match: 5. The CDR3 sequence: CASTLTGGTDTQYF. Here the CDR3 DNA reads TGTGCCAGCACCTTGACAGGGGGAACAGATACGCAGTATTTT.

The chain is built from TRBV19 and TRBJ2-7; 9 positions match TRBD1. Germline loops: CDR1 LNHDA, CDR2 SQIVND (reference sequence). The V segment lost 3 bases and the J segment 3 bases; nucleotides outside the gene matches: 6. The CDR3 is 15 amino acids. The CDR3 DNA follows: TGTGCCAGTAGTATGAAGCCGGGACAGGGCTACGAGCAGTACTTC. Translated, it gives CASSMKPGQGYEQYF.

Regarding this clone: This sequence may be a read error, since a much larger clone differs from it by one base. The sample carries other DNA sequences with the same CDR3. V usage is TRBV4-1 and J usage is TRBJ1-2, with D perhaps TRBD1 (6 bases). V lost 4 bases and J lost 3, with 9 bases in between. Germline CDR1 and CDR2: MGHRA and YSYEKL. This CDR3 has 13 residues. The CDR3 DNA reads TGCGCCAGCAGCCCCAGGGGTGACTATGGCTACACCTTC. This translates into CASSPRGDYGYTF.

This clone was observed a handful of times. The rearrangement uses TRBV19 and TRBJ2-3, with no clear D. V was cut by 5 bases and J by 2 bases, with 8 bases left in between. The CDR3 totals 13 residues. The V gene's germline CDR1 is LNHDA and CDR2 SQIVND (reference sequence). For the CDR3, the DNA is TGTGCCAGTAGTGAGGCGGCCACAGATACGCAGTATTTT. Translation: CASSEAATDTQYF.

The chain's CDR3 is CSVEDYSSSSYNEQFF. The CDR3 nucleotides are TGCAGCGTTGAAGATTACTCTTCAAGCTCCTACAATGAGCAGTTCTTC. The rearrangement joins TRBV29-1 to TRBJ2-1; no definite D call. The CDR3 totals 16 residues. Trimming left V 0 bases short and J 0 bases short, with 12 bases between. Germline lookup yields CDR1 SQVTM and CDR2 ANQGSEA.

The chain joins TRBV6-5 to TRBJ1-1, with 10 bases identical to TRBD1. With 5 bases clipped from V and 2 bases from J, the junction kept 2 bases outside the gene matches. In germline, CDR1 is MNHEY, CDR2 SVGAGI. This CDR3 has 14 residues. This CDR3 is CASSRQGANTEAFF. The CDR3 DNA reads TGTGCCAGCAGTCGACAGGGGGCAAACACTGAAGCTTTCTTT.

The chain recombines TRBV7-2 with TRBJ1-5; 9 nucleotides agree with TRBD1. CDR3 length: 14 residues. The junction had 1 base not matched to a gene; V was cut back by 1 base and J by 6 bases. Germline values: CDR1 SGHTA, CDR2 FQGNSA. The CDR3 DNA follows: TGTGCCAGCAGCTTAGGGACAGGGGCTCAGCCCCAGCATTTT. This codes for CASSLGTGAQPQHF.

The CDR3 DNA is TGTGCCAGCTCACCAGGGGGACTACAGAACTATGGCTACACCTTC. Protein: CASSPGGLQNYGYTF. This chain links TRBV18 with TRBJ1-2, with a tentative D call TRBD1 (5 bases). The V end was cut by 2 bases, the J end by 2 bases, with 12 bases between. Germline-derived CDR1 and CDR2 are KGHSH and LQKENI. The CDR3 sequence is 15 residues long. Full variable domain (missing parts from reference TRBV18 and TRBJ1-2): NAGVMQNPRHLVRRRGQEARLRCSPMKGHSHVYWYRQLPEEGLKFMVYLQKENIIDESGMPKERFSAEFPKEGPSILRIQQVVRGDSAAYFCASSPGGLQNYGYTFGSGTRLTVV.

This chain links TRBV5-1 with TRBJ2-3; a weak D match, TRBD2 (6 bases). CDR3 size: 14 residues. Germline loops: CDR1 SGHRS, CDR2 YFSETQ. Trimming pared 5 bases from V and 6 bases from J, leaving 16 bases between. CDR3 residues: CASRAGRDLDTQYF. The CDR3 DNA reads TGCGCCAGCAGGGCGGGACGGGATCTCGATACGCAGTATTTT.

The chain uses TRBV6-2 or TRBV6-3 and TRBJ2-4, with D possibly being TRBD1 (6 bases). V was cut by 5 bases and J by 0 bases, with 17 bases left in between. The CDR3 length is 17 residues. Germline CDR1 and CDR2: MNHEY and SVGEGT. The CDR3 sequence: CASSPRDTPTAKNIQYF. CDR3 DNA sequence: TGTGCCAGCAGTCCCCGGGACACACCAACAGCCAAAAACATTCAGTACTTC.

This clone was counted a few times. The rearrangement links TRBV30 to TRBJ1-3; a possible D gene is TRBD1 (6 bases). From germline, CDR1 is GTSNPN and CDR2 SVGIG (reference sequence). The CDR3 contains 13 residues. The germline V and J ends were trimmed by 8 bases and 2 bases, with 13 bases remaining between them. CDR3 region: CALKKGAGNTIYF. The CDR3 region has the DNA TGTGCCCTAAAGAAGGGGGCTGGAAACACCATATATTTT.